This record looks at one T cell receptor (beta chain) sequence and its context. Its antigen is unknown. No per-base quality is available; no much larger clone lies one base away. TCRbeta CDR3 regions were amplified from genomic DNA by means of the immunoSEQ Assay, a bias-controlled multiplex PCR. As for the original processing: Nucleated cell counts per sample were estimated from amplification of reference gene primers within the assay. Sequence reads were collapsed and filtered to measure the absolute abundance of every unique TCRbeta CDR3 rearrangement. For each sample, productive Simpson clonality was calculated by taking the square root of Simpson's diversity index across productive rearrangements. TCRdb mirrors the immuneACCESS table, restricted to in-frame sequences. Some clones are absent from its copies; in checked studies, under half trace to an unresolved V gene, and the reason for the others is unknown. V, J and clone size are those of that table, while D and trimming were read from the DNA. The sample contains about 180,000 clones, approximately 88% of them found a single time. In total, the top ten clones hold roughly 1.5% of the sample.

The source of the sample is a study of blood T cell repertoires in COVID-19 (dated by TCRdb to 2019 to 2021). With respect to the entire study: Collaborator samples came from the United States, Italy and Spain and covered acute and convalescent phases of COVID-19. The prospective study material was composed of cDNA or gDNA derived from T cells, B-cell-depleted T cells, or PBMCs. The repertoires were made available in a free public database intended to serve as a resource for research on the immune response to SARS-CoV-2. Samples were obtained from the ongoing ImmuneRACE study (first 160 participants) and from about 1,300 subjects provided by 6 global collaborators. Where available, HLA class I and class II types were taken from metadata supplied by the sample provider and were not determined by assay-based typing. Sample metadata almost always included a de-identified subject ID, COVID-19 status, age in years and sex. Deeply sampled blood TCRbeta repertoires from subjects exposed to, actively infected with, or recovered from COVID-19 were included in the dataset.

The investigation overall reported the following: Clinical and demographic metadata were provided uncurated, with the amount varying by source and participant.

From the cysteine up to the phenylalanine, the CDR3 has a length of 15 residues. The read is trimmed to its CDR3 DNA, 45 bases read in frame from base 1. For CDR1 and CDR2, the germline V gene lists SNHLY and FYNNEI. V has 8 bases trimmed and J has 2 bases trimmed; junction bases matching no gene number 5. Whole blood was collected in K2EDTA tubes by collaborating institutions according to the institutions' own protocols. For TCRbeta analysis, collaborators shipped samples as frozen whole blood, isolated PBMCs, or DNA extracted from either of those sample types. The sample comprised peripheral blood. This sequence originates from a woman between 50 and 59 years old with acute or convalescent COVID-19. The chain is encoded by TRBV2 joined to TRBJ2-2; TRBD2 matches 10 bases in the middle. The DNA reads as follows: TGTGCCAGCCAGGGACTAGCGCGTAACACCGGGGAGCTGTTTTTT. Translated, it gives CASQGLARNTGELFF.